Each of the 2 T cell receptor beta chains below was sequenced from the same sample in a study of blood T cell dynamics during melanoma immunotherapy. Sequencing was performed with immunoSEQ multiplex PCR; in TCRdb, only in-frame clones are kept and a portion is missing. The profile shows under 15,000 clones, 70% to 90% of them singletons. This sample's time point: pre-treatment baseline. This sample comprised blood, obtained from a patient treated with checkpoint blockade. These receptors were obtained from a human donor with melanoma.

The chain links TRBV6-6 to TRBJ2-1; no firm D call. Germline V gene lookup returns CDR1 MNHNY and CDR2 SVGAGI (reference sequence). The CDR3 has 16 residues. Between the trimmed V and J ends, which lost 4 bases and 5 bases, there was a span of 18 bases. As DNA, the CDR3 is TGTGCCAGCAGTTCCCCGAACTCAGTCTCGCACAATGAGCAGTTCTTC. Translating gives CASSSPNSVSHNEQFF.

The chain is built from TRBV5-1 and TRBJ1-1; 7 bases fit TRBD1. The CDR3 spans 16 residues. V was clipped by 2 bases and J by 6 bases; unmatched bases: 13. CDR1 and CDR2 from the germline V gene are SGHRS and YFSETQ. The CDR3 loop reads CASSFQPGGSSAEAFF. DNA for the CDR3: TGCGCCAGCAGCTTTCAGCCAGGGGGTTCCAGCGCTGAAGCTTTCTTT.